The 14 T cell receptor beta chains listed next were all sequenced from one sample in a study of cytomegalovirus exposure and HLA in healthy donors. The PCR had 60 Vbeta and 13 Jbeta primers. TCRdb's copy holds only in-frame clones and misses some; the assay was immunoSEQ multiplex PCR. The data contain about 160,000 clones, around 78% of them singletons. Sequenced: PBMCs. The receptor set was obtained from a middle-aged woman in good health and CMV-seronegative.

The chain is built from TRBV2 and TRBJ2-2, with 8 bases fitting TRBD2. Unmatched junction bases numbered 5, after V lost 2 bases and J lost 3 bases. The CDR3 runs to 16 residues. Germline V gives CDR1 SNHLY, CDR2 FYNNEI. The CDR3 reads CASSELWRGDTGELFF. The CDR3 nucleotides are TGTGCCAGCAGTGAATTGTGGCGGGGGGACACCGGGGAGCTGTTTTTT.

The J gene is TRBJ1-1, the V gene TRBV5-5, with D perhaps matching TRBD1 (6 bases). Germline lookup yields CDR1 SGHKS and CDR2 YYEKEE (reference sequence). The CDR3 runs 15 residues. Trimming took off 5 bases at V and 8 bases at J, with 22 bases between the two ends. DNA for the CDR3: TGTGCCAGCAGTTCAGGAATTGGGGCAGGGACAGAAGCTTTCTTT. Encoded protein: CASSSGIGAGTEAFF.

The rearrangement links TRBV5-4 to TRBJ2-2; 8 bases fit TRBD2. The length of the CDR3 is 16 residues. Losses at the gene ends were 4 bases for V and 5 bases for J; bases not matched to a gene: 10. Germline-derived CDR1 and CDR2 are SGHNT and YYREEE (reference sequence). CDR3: CASSPPTSEGTGELFF. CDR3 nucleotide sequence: TGTGCCAGCAGCCCGCCGACTAGCGAGGGTACCGGGGAGCTGTTTTTT.

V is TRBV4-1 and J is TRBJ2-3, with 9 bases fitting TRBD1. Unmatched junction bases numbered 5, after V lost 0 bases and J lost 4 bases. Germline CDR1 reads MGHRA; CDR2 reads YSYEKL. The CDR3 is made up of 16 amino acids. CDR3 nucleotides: TGCGCCAGCAGCCAAGATCTCGGGACAGGGCCAGATACGCAGTATTTT. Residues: CASSQDLGTGPDTQYF.

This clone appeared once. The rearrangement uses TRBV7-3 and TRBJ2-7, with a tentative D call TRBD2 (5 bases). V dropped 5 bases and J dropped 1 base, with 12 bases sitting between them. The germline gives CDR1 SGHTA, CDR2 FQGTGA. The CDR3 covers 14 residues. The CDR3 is CASSPSLGSYEQYF. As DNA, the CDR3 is TGTGCCAGCAGCCCCTCACTAGGTTCCTACGAGCAGTACTTC.

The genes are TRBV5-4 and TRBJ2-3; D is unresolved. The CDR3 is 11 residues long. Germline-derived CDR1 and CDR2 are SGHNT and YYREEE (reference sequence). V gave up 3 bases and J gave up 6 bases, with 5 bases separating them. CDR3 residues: CASSSEDTQYF. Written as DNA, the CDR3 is TGTGCCAGCAGCTCTGAGGATACGCAGTATTTT.

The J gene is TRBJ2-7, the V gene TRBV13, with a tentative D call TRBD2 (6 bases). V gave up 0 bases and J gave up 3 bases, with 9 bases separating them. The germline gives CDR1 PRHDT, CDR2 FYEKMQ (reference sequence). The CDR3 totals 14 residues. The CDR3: CASSLGLANYEQYF. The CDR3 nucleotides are TGTGCCAGCAGCTTAGGACTAGCCAACTACGAGCAGTACTTC.

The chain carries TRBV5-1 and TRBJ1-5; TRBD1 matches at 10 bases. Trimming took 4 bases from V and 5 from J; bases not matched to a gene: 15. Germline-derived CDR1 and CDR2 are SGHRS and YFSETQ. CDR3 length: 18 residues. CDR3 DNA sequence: TGCGCCAGCAGCGCCCTACCGACCGGGACAGGGGATGATCAGCCCCAGCATTTT. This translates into CASSALPTGTGDDQPQHF.

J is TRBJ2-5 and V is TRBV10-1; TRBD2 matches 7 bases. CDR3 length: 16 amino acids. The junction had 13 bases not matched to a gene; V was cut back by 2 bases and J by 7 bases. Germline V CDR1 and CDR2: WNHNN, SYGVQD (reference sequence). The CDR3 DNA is TGCGCCAGCAGTGAGACCGTCTCGGGGGGTCGGGTGACCCAGTACTTC. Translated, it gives CASSETVSGGRVTQYF.

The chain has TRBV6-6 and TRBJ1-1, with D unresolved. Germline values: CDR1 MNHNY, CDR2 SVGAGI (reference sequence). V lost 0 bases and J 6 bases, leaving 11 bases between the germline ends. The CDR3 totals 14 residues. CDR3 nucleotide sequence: TGTGCCAGCAGTTACTCGTACGGAGGTTCTGAAGCTTTCTTT. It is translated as CASSYSYGGSEAFF.

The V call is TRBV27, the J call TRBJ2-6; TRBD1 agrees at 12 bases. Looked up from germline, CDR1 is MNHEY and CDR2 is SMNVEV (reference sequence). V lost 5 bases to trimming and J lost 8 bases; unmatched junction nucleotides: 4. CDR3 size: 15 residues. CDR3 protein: CASSPGTGGPNVLTF. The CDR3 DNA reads TGTGCCAGCAGTCCCGGGACAGGGGGCCCCAACGTCCTGACTTTC.

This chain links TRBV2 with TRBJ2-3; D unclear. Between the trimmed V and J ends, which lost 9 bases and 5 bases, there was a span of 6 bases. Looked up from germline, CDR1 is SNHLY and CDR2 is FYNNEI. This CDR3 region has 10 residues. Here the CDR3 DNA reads TGTGCCAGGGGCCGAGATACGCAGTATTTT. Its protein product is CARGRDTQYF.

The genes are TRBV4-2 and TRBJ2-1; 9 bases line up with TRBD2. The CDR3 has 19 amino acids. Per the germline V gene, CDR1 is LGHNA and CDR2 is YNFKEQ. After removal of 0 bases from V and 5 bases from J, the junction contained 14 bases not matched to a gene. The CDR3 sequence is CASSQDGPPSAGGHNEQFF. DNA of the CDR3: TGTGCCAGCAGCCAAGATGGCCCCCCCTCAGCGGGGGGCCACAATGAGCAGTTCTTC.

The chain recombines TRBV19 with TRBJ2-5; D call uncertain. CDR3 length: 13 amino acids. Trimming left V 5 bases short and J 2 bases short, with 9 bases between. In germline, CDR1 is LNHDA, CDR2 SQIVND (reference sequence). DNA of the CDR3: TGTGCCAGTAGTGAAATAGCTCAAGAGACCCAGTACTTC. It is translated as CASSEIAQETQYF. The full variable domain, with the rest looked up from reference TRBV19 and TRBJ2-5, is DGGITQSPKYLFRKEGQNVTLSCEQNLNHDAMYWYRQDPGQGLRLIYYSQIVNDFQKGDIAEGYSVSREKKESFPLTVTSAQKNPTAFYLCASSEIAQETQYFGPGTRLLVL.